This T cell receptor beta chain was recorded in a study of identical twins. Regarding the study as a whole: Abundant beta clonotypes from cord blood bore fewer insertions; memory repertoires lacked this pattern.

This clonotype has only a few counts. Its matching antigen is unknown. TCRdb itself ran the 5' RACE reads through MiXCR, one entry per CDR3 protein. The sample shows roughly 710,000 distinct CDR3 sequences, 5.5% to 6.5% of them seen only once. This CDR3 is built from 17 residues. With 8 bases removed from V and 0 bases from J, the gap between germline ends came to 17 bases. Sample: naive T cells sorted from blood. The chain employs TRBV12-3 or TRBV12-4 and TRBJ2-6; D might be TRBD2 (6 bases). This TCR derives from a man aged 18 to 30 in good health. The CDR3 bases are TGTGCCAGCCTGGTCGGGGGTCTTACCTCTGGGGCCAACGTCCTGACTTTC. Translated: CASLVGGLTSGANVLTF.